This record concerns one T cell receptor beta chain sequence. It has no known antigen specificity. No per-base quality is available; no much larger clone lies one base away. Including the terminal cysteine and phenylalanine, the CDR3 comprises 17 residues. The kept DNA is CDR3 alone, 51 bases in frame from the first base. V is cut by 2 bases and J by 3 bases, and the space between the germline ends is 17 bases. In light of the paper, this sample's time point label describes: cycle 2 day 1 (C2D1) of nivolumab. All trial patients had relapsed after autologous stem cell transplantation, with cohorts A, B and C differing in prior brentuximab vedotin exposure. The trial cohort included 45 to 65 patients with relapsed/refractory classical Hodgkin lymphoma, and each patient had a best overall response of complete response, partial response or progressive disease. Trial patients were treated with single-agent nivolumab in the multi-cohort phase II CheckMate 205 trial. An independent review committee assessed best overall response by applying the 2007 International Working Group response criteria. Trial PBMCs were collected just before the start of nivolumab (C1D1) and during therapy at cycle 2 day 1 and cycle 4 day 1. After peripheral blood was drawn into 8 mL Vacutainer Cell Preparation Tubes, PBMCs were isolated by centrifugation and then cryopreserved.

Genomic DNA was extracted with the Qiagen DNeasy kit from unsorted PBMCs and from negatively selected CD4+ and CD8+ fractions. TCR beta CDR3 regions were subjected to amplification by immunoSEQ multiplex PCR with primers that anneal to V and J segments. A synthetic immune receptor repertoire was used to minimize amplification bias, and remaining bias was computationally removed after sequencing. The published analysis was carried out like this. Repertoire diversity was quantified as the Shannon entropy index using custom Python scripts. Unsorted, CD4+ and CD8+ repertoires were analyzed separately, except in combined analyses where CD4+ and CD8+ sequences were merged in silico. A clone was considered expanded if an increase in frequency of at least 2-fold after treatment relative to C1D1 was found, and a pseudocount of 0.5 was applied to clones undetected at baseline. Clones with 0 or 1 copy at C1D1 were defined as singleton clones, while clones with 2 or more copies were defined as non-singleton clones. Clones expanded in unsorted samples were annotated as CD4+, CD8+ or unknown by matching protein sequences in sorted samples from the same patient. Wilcoxon tests on paired samples were used to test changes in diversity from C1D1 to C4D1. TCRdb re-hosts the immuneACCESS table, in-frame sequences only. Its copies lack some clones; in the studies checked, an unresolved V gene accounts for under half of them, and the cause for the rest is not known. That table is the source of V, J and clone size, and D and trimming were worked out from the DNA. This sample has about 110,000 clones in its table, and roughly nine tenths of those were observed once. Of the sample, 20% falls within the top ten clones.

These data belong to a study of PD-1 blockade in classical Hodgkin lymphoma (dated by TCRdb to the early 2020s). Study-level background: Nivolumab dosing was 3 mg/kg intravenously every 2 weeks, continuing until either disease progression or unacceptable toxicity. To define a peripheral blood immune signature of response to PD-1 blockade in classical Hodgkin lymphoma, the study combined TCR beta sequencing with CyTOF.

The paper as a whole reports these results and caveats: Baseline TCR diversity was reported as lower in newly diagnosed patients than in healthy donors, and lower still in relapsed/refractory patients. Only a single clinical trial cohort was studied, and what caused the repertoire differences, possibly disease activity or prior therapy, remained undefined. Among trial patients, those achieving complete response had baseline diversity similar to that of newly diagnosed patients, while diversity was significantly lower in partial responders and progressors. By C4D1, a significant rise was seen in CD4+ TCR diversity but not in CD8+ TCR diversity (p=0.0027 vs p=0.16), and the rise was most apparent among complete responders (p=0.02). Patients starting nivolumab less than 1 year after ASCT had lower diversity and were excluded from later analyses to avoid confounding by immune reconstitution.

This clonotype was sampled from a human donor with classical Hodgkin lymphoma. The sequencing here drew on peripheral blood mononuclear cells (PBMCs), taken before the second cycle of nivolumab. In this chain, TRBV23-1 is recombined with TRBJ2-1; a weak D assignment points to TRBD2 (5 bases agree). TRBV23-1 is an ORF, and what it does is uncertain. CDR3 region: CASSQLYEDSIYNEQFF. The nucleotides are TGCGCCAGCAGTCAACTTTATGAGGACTCGATCTACAATGAGCAGTTCTTC.